This is a list of T cell receptor beta chains from one sample in a study of CD8+ T cells in alopecia areata. Only in-frame clones appear in the TCRdb table, and some are missing; sequencing was by immunoSEQ multiplex PCR. Found here are 100,000 to 150,000 clones, 47% of them singletons; the top ten hold roughly a tenth. Sequenced sample: NKG2D-low CD8+ T cells sorted from blood. The receptors derive from a human donor with alopecia areata. Both conserved end residues are part of each CDR3. The D gene is left open where the match is weak. Only part of the rows carry a size: once, few, many, or a class if the clone is expanded.

D: .; J: TRBJ2-1; V: TRBV27; size: few; DNA: TGTGCCAGCAGGAAAAACTACAATGAGCAGTTCTTC; CDR3: CASRKNYNEQFF
D: TRBD1; J: TRBJ2-7; V: TRBV7-2; size: .; DNA: TGTGCCAGCAGCGTCGTGTGGACAGGGGAGGCCGAGCAGTACTTC; CDR3: CASSVVWTGEAEQYF
D: .; J: TRBJ2-1; V: TRBV29-1; size: few; DNA: TGCAGCGCCCAGACAGACTACAATGAGCAGTTCTTC; CDR3: CSAQTDYNEQFF
D: .; J: TRBJ1-1; V: TRBV29-1; size: few; DNA: TGCAGCGTTGAAGATCACGGCGGAGAAGCTTTCTTT; CDR3: CSVEDHGGEAFF
D: .; J: TRBJ2-1; V: TRBV29-1; size: .; DNA: TGCAGCGTAAGACTAGCAGGGGATCATGAGCAGTTCTTC; CDR3: CSVRLAGDHEQFF
D: .; J: TRBJ2-3; V: TRBV6-5; size: .; DNA: TGTGCCAGCAGTCCCCTCGTTCCCACAGATACGCAGTATTTT; CDR3: CASSPLVPTDTQYF
D: .; J: TRBJ2-3; V: TRBV27; size: .; DNA: TGTGCCAGCAGTTTCTCGTACACAGATACGCAGTATTTT; CDR3: CASSFSYTDTQYF
D: .; J: TRBJ2-1; V: TRBV27; size: .; DNA: TGTGCCAGCAGTTTATCGAGCCATGAGCAGTTCTTC; CDR3: CASSLSSHEQFF
D: TRBD2; J: TRBJ2-7; V: TRBV4-1; size: .; DNA: TGCGCCAGCAGCCAGGGGAGAAGTGCGGGAGCAGGCTACGAGCAGTACTTC; CDR3: CASSQGRSAGAGYEQYF
D: TRBD1; J: TRBJ2-7; V: TRBV19; size: few; DNA: TGTGCCAGTAGGACAGGGGCAGCCTACGAGCAGTACTTC; CDR3: CASRTGAAYEQYF
D: .; J: TRBJ2-2; V: TRBV29-1; size: few; DNA: TGCAGCGTTGAAACCGCGAACACCGGGGAGCTGTTTTTT; CDR3: CSVETANTGELFF
D: .; J: TRBJ2-7; V: TRBV30; size: .; DNA: TGTGCCTGGAGTGTACCAGCGGATGACCCTCTTCGCTACGAGCAGTACTTC; CDR3: CAWSVPADDPLRYEQYF
D: TRBD1; J: TRBJ2-7; V: TRBV4-1; size: few; DNA: TGCGCCAGCAGCCTCGGGACAGGGGGGTTCTACGAGCAGTACTTC; CDR3: CASSLGTGGFYEQYF
D: .; J: TRBJ1-2; V: TRBV27; size: .; DNA: TGTGCCAGCAGTTTCGGTGTCAGCTATGGCTACACCTTC; CDR3: CASSFGVSYGYTF
D: .; J: TRBJ1-6; V: TRBV28; size: few; DNA: TGTGCCAGCAGTATACAGGGAAGTGGTTCACCCCTCCACTTT; CDR3: CASSIQGSGSPLHF
D: .; J: TRBJ2-1; V: TRBV5-4; size: .; DNA: TGTGCCAGCAGCTTGGCGTCTAATGAGCAGTTCTTC; CDR3: CASSLASNEQFF
D: .; J: TRBJ2-3; V: TRBV29-1; size: few; DNA: TGCAGCGTGGAGGGCGTACTGAGTAGCACAGATACGCAGTATTTT; CDR3: CSVEGVLSSTDTQYF
D: .; J: TRBJ2-2; V: TRBV9; size: .; DNA: TGTGCCAGCAGCGCACCAAGGGGGGCCGGTACCGGGGAGCTGTTTTTT; CDR3: CASSAPRGAGTGELFF
D: TRBD2; J: TRBJ2-2; V: TRBV30; size: few; DNA: TGTGCCTCCTCCTTAGCGGGAGTATCGTCGGGGGAGCTGTTTTTT; CDR3: CASSLAGVSSGELFF
D: TRBD1; J: TRBJ1-3; V: TRBV29-1; size: .; DNA: TGCAGCATTACAGGGGCGAGCGGAAACACCATATATTTT; CDR3: CSITGASGNTIYF
D: .; J: TRBJ2-1; V: TRBV28; size: .; DNA: TGTGCCAGCAAGACTTACCGGTCCTACAATGAGCAGTTCTTC; CDR3: CASKTYRSYNEQFF
D: .; J: TRBJ2-7; V: TRBV4-1; size: few; DNA: TGCGCCAGCAGCCAAGAGTACGCAAGCTACGAGCAGTACTTC; CDR3: CASSQEYASYEQYF
D: TRBD2; J: TRBJ2-3; V: TRBV29-1; size: .; DNA: TGCAGCGTTGTAGCGGGGGACCCCACAGATACGCAGTATTTT; CDR3: CSVVAGDPTDTQYF
D: .; J: TRBJ2-1; V: TRBV11-3; size: few; DNA: TGTGCCAGCAGCTTGACAGGCCCGGCTAATGAGCAGTTCTTC; CDR3: CASSLTGPANEQFF
D: .; J: TRBJ2-2; V: TRBV2; size: few; DNA: TGTGCCAGCAGCGCTTTACAGGGGAACACCGGGGAGCTGTTTTTT; CDR3: CASSALQGNTGELFF
D: TRBD2; J: TRBJ2-7; V: TRBV7-9; size: .; DNA: TGTGCCAGCAGCTTAGGCTCGGGGGGATCCGAGCAGTACTTC; CDR3: CASSLGSGGSEQYF
D: TRBD2; J: TRBJ2-5; V: TRBV2; size: once; DNA: TGTGCCAGCAGTGAACTAGCGGGTCCGGAGACCCAGTACTTC; CDR3: CASSELAGPETQYF
D: .; J: TRBJ1-1; V: TRBV27; size: .; DNA: TGTGCCAGCAGCCTCGCGGGTGACACTGAAGCTTTCTTT; CDR3: CASSLAGDTEAFF
D: TRBD1; J: TRBJ1-5; V: TRBV30; size: few; DNA: TGTGCCTGGAGTCAGGGGGGGCTCAATCAGCCCCAGCATTTT; CDR3: CAWSQGGLNQPQHF
D: .; J: TRBJ2-1; V: TRBV29-1; size: few; DNA: TGCAGCGTTGTGAGCTCCTACAATGAGCAGTTCTTC; CDR3: CSVVSSYNEQFF
D: TRBD1; J: TRBJ2-7; V: TRBV29-1; size: .; DNA: TGCAGCGTCTGGGGGGACAGGTTGTTCTTC; CDR3: CSVWGDRLFF
D: .; J: TRBJ1-4; V: TRBV2; size: once; DNA: TGTGCCACCCGCAGTGAAAAACTGTTTTTT; CDR3: CATRSEKLFF
D: .; J: TRBJ1-1; V: TRBV29-1; size: .; DNA: TGCAGCGTTCCGGGGGACACTGAAGCTTTCTTT; CDR3: CSVPGDTEAFF
D: TRBD2; J: TRBJ2-5; V: TRBV29-1; size: .; DNA: TGCAGCGTTGTGGCTAGCGGGCCCCAAGAGACCCAGTACTTC; CDR3: CSVVASGPQETQYF
D: .; J: TRBJ2-1; V: TRBV7-9; size: few; DNA: TGTGCCAGCAGCCCATCAGAGTTAGCTACGCAGTTCTTC; CDR3: CASSPSELATQFF
D: TRBD1; J: TRBJ2-2; V: TRBV7-9; size: .; DNA: TGTGCCGGGACAGGGGGCATCGGGGAGCTGTTTTTT; CDR3: CAGTGGIGELFF
D: .; J: TRBJ1-1; V: TRBV29-1; size: .; DNA: TGCAGCGTTCCCCACTCCGCGACAGTAACTGAAGCTTTCTTT; CDR3: CSVPHSATVTEAFF
D: TRBD1; J: TRBJ2-3; V: TRBV28; size: .; DNA: TGTGCCAGCAGTTTCCGGGACAGGGGGTACACAGATACGCAGTATTTT; CDR3: CASSFRDRGYTDTQYF
D: TRBD2; J: TRBJ2-1; V: TRBV29-1; size: .; DNA: TGCAGCGTTGACGGGCTAGCGGGAGGCCCGAGCTCCTACAATGAGCAGTTCTTC; CDR3: CSVDGLAGGPSSYNEQFF
D: .; J: TRBJ1-2; V: TRBV29-1; size: few; DNA: TGCAGCGTTCCGGGTGGAGGCTATGGCTACACCTTC; CDR3: CSVPGGGYGYTF
D: .; J: TRBJ2-7; V: TRBV27; size: .; DNA: TGTGCCAGCAAGGAGACAGGTTCCTACGAGCAGTACTTC; CDR3: CASKETGSYEQYF
D: TRBD1; J: TRBJ2-1; V: TRBV27; size: .; DNA: TGTGCCAGCAGTTCACAAGGACAGGGGACCTACAATGAGCAGTTCTTC; CDR3: CASSSQGQGTYNEQFF
D: .; J: TRBJ2-1; V: TRBV5-1; size: .; DNA: TGCGCCAGCAGCCCGGGACTTGACAATGAGCAGTTCTTC; CDR3: CASSPGLDNEQFF
D: TRBD2; J: TRBJ2-3; V: TRBV28; size: few; DNA: TGTGCCAGCAGTATCGGGACTAGTGGGAGCACAGATACGCAGTATTTT; CDR3: CASSIGTSGSTDTQYF
D: .; J: TRBJ2-4; V: TRBV30; size: .; DNA: TGTGCCTGGAGTTCAGGGACTCGTAACATTCAGTACTTC; CDR3: CAWSSGTRNIQYF
D: .; J: TRBJ1-2; V: TRBV7-9; size: .; DNA: TGTGCCAGTTCTTTGGGTTCTGGCTACACCTTC; CDR3: CASSLGSGYTF
D: TRBD2; J: TRBJ2-1; V: TRBV28; size: few; DNA: TGTGCCAGCAGTTCACTGACTAGCGGGTCCTACAATGAGCAGTTCTTC; CDR3: CASSSLTSGSYNEQFF
D: .; J: TRBJ2-3; V: TRBV5-4; size: .; DNA: TGTGCCAGCAGATCCCCCTTAACAGATACGCAGTATTTT; CDR3: CASRSPLTDTQYF
D: TRBD2; J: TRBJ2-6; V: TRBV7-9; size: few; DNA: TGTGCCAGCAGCTCACCGACTAGCGGGGCTGGGGCCAACATCCTGACTTTC; CDR3: CASSSPTSGAGANILTF
D: TRBD1; J: TRBJ2-7; V: TRBV29-1; size: few; DNA: TGCAGCGTTACCGGGACAGGGTCATACGAGCAGTACTTC; CDR3: CSVTGTGSYEQYF
D: .; J: TRBJ2-2; V: TRBV29-1; size: .; DNA: TGCAGCGTTTTGGAGAACACCGGGGAGCTGTTTTTT; CDR3: CSVLENTGELFF
D: .; J: TRBJ1-2; V: TRBV29-1; size: few; DNA: TGCAGCGTTGTGGGGGAGGACATGGTGGACTATGGCTACACCTTC; CDR3: CSVVGEDMVDYGYTF
D: .; J: TRBJ2-5; V: TRBV4-2; size: .; DNA: TGTGCCAGCAGCAGAGAAGAGACCCAGTACTTC; CDR3: CASSREETQYF
D: .; J: TRBJ2-7; V: TRBV20-1; size: once; DNA: TGCAGTGCTACCGACGGGCAGTACTTC; CDR3: CSATDGQYF
D: .; J: TRBJ1-1; V: TRBV29-1; size: few; DNA: TGCAGCGTTGTACCCACGAACACTGAAGCTTTCTTT; CDR3: CSVVPTNTEAFF
D: .; J: TRBJ2-1; V: TRBV2; size: .; DNA: TGTGCCAGCAGCGTCGGACCCGAGGAGAATGAGCAGTTCTTC; CDR3: CASSVGPEENEQFF
D: .; J: TRBJ2-3; V: TRBV11-2; size: .; DNA: TGTGCCAGCAGCGACAAAGTCACAGATACGCAGTATTTT; CDR3: CASSDKVTDTQYF
D: .; J: TRBJ2-3; V: TRBV29-1; size: .; DNA: TGCAGTATTCCAGATACGCAGTATTTT; CDR3: CSIPDTQYF